The rows below give T cell receptor beta chains drawn from one sample of a study of blood T cell repertoires in COVID-19. Sequencing was performed with immunoSEQ multiplex PCR; in TCRdb, only in-frame clones are kept and a portion is missing. Of about 130,000 clones listed, roughly 84% are singletons. Sequences were obtained from peripheral blood. The receptors here all came from a woman in her twenties or thirties who had recovered from COVID-19. Each CDR3 is given with its conserved first and last residue. D genes are given only for firm matches. The listing skips clone size in some rows; elsewhere it reads once, few, many or a size class.

TRBV5-4,TRBD1,TRBJ1-2,-,TGTGCCAGCAGCAACCGGGACAGGCTAGACTATGGCTACACCTTC,CASSNRDRLDYGYTF
TRBV19,-,TRBJ2-3,-,TGTGCCAGTAGCTACCGCCGAGGCACAGATACGCAGTATTTT,CASSYRRGTDTQYF
TRBV15,-,TRBJ2-2,-,TGTGCCACCAGCAGAGATGTACCGACTAACACCGGGGAGCTGTTTTTT,CATSRDVPTNTGELFF
TRBV11-3,-,TRBJ1-1,few,TGTGCCAGCAGTTCCAGGCGGGACACTGAAGCTTTCTTT,CASSSRRDTEAFF
TRBV19,-,TRBJ1-5,-,TGTGCCAGTAGTATCCAGGGGAGGGTCAATCAGCCCCAGCATTTT,CASSIQGRVNQPQHF
TRBV7-8,TRBD1,TRBJ1-1,-,TGTGCCAGCAGCTTAGAACCCCGACAGGGCGTTAGGAACACTGAAGCTTTCTTT,CASSLEPRQGVRNTEAFF
TRBV7-4,TRBD1,TRBJ2-7,-,TGTGCCAGCAGCAACCCGGGACAGGTCCCCTACGAGCAGTACTTC,CASSNPGQVPYEQYF
TRBV14,TRBD2,TRBJ2-2,-,TGTGCCAGCAGCCCCCCAAGCGGGAGGGCCGGGGAGCTGTTTTTT,CASSPPSGRAGELFF
TRBV6-6,TRBD2,TRBJ2-7,-,TGTGCCAGCAGCCCGGTCCGGGGGGGAGTCTACGAGCAGTACTTC,CASSPVRGGVYEQYF
TRBV24-1,TRBD1,TRBJ2-5,-,TGTGCCACCAGTGATTTGCAGGGGGACCAAGAGACCCAGTACTTC,CATSDLQGDQETQYF
TRBV6-1,TRBD2,TRBJ2-1,-,TGTGCCAGCAGTGAAACACTAGCGGGGCTCAATGAGCAGTTCTTC,CASSETLAGLNEQFF
TRBV12-2,-,TRBJ1-2,once,TGTGCAAGTCGCCTGCGGACAGGCGATAACTATGGCTACACCTTC,CASRLRTGDNYGYTF
TRBV27,-,TRBJ2-1,-,TGTGCCAGCAGTTTAGAAACAGCTCTGAATGAGCAGTTCTTC,CASSLETALNEQFF
TRBV19,TRBD1,TRBJ1-1,-,TGTGCCAGTAGTCCCCGGGACAGATTTAGCGCTGAAGCTTTCTTT,CASSPRDRFSAEAFF
TRBV5-1,-,TRBJ2-6,-,TGCGCCAGCAGCTTGGTCGGAGCTGGGGCCAACGTCCTGACTTTC,CASSLVGAGANVLTF
TRBV19,-,TRBJ1-1,-,TGTGCCAGTAGTCCTCTGTTGGCGGGGAACACTGAAGCTTTCTTT,CASSPLLAGNTEAFF
TRBV19,TRBD2,TRBJ2-3,-,TGTGCCAGTAGTCCGCGCTTCGGACTAGCGGGAGTTACAGATACGCAGTATTTT,CASSPRFGLAGVTDTQYF
TRBV7-9,TRBD2,TRBJ2-2,once,TGTGCCAGCAGTCGGGACTACTACACCGGGGAGCTGTTTTTT,CASSRDYYTGELFF
TRBV7-9,-,TRBJ2-1,-,TGTGCCAGCAGCCTTAGTCCCGATGAGCAGTTCTTC,CASSLSPDEQFF
TRBV7-9,-,TRBJ1-1,once,TGTGCCAGCAGCTTATGGACTAACACTGAAGCTTTCTTT,CASSLWTNTEAFF
TRBV5-8,-,TRBJ1-5,-,TGTGCCAGCAGCTTGGACAGGCAGAGCAATCAGCCCCAGCATTTT,CASSLDRQSNQPQHF
TRBV27,TRBD1,TRBJ1-1,-,TGTGCCAGCAGTTTCAGGGGGGTAGGCGCTGAAGCTTTCTTT,CASSFRGVGAEAFF